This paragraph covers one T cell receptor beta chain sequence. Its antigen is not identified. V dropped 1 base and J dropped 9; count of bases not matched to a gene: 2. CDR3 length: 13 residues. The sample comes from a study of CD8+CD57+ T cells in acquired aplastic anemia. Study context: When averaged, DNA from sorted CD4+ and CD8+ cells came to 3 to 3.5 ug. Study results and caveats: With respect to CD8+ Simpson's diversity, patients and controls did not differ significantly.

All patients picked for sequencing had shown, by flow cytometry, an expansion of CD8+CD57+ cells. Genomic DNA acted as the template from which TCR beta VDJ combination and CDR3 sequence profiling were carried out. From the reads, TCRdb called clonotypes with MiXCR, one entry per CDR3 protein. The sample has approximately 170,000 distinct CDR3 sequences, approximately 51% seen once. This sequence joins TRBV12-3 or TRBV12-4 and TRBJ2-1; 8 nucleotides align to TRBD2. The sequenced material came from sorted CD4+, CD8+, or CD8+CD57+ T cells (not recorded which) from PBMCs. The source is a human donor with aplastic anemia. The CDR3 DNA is TGTGCCAGCAGTTTAGGGCGGGAGGCTGAGCAGTTCTTC. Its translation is CASSLGREAEQFF.